The T cell receptor (beta chain) under discussion was sequenced for a study of blood T cells in healthy people across ages. This CDR3 comprises 14 residues. Germline lookup yields CDR1 SQVTM and CDR2 ANQGSEA. Losses at the gene ends were 8 bases for V and 0 bases for J; bases not matched to a gene: 9. Combining a sample-barcoded 5' primer with a J-beta primer mix, a second PCR ran for 7 to 11 cycles. TCRdb re-called the 5' RACE reads with MiXCR, one entry per CDR3 protein. The sample holds more than 800,000 distinct CDR3 sequences, around 43% seen once. This receptor was obtained from a woman aged 60-75 years in good health. This chain uses TRBV29-1 with TRBJ1-1; TRBD1 matches 7 bases. Specimen: blood. CDR3 protein: CSSVRGGMNTEAFF. The CDR3 DNA reads TGCAGCAGCGTCAGGGGGGGCATGAACACTGAAGCTTTCTTT.